This T cell receptor (beta chain) was profiled in a study of tumor-infiltrating lymphocytes in primary liver carcinoma (dated by TCRdb to about 2017). Regarding the research as a whole: Hepatocellular carcinoma (four) or combined HCC and intrahepatic cholangiocarcinoma (one) was present in the five patients, who were three men and two women aged 30 to 69 years. The five patients had tumors staged T1-T3 N0M0, with maximum diameters ranging from about 4 to 11 cm. Roughly 3.5 to 7.5 million productive TCRbeta reads were obtained per sample, and no significant difference in read depth was found between tissue types. TCRbeta repertoire sequencing, expression microarrays and whole-exome sequencing were combined in the study across five regions of each liver tumor, with adjacent normal tissue and blood also included. A total of roughly 35 specimens from 5 patients underwent TCRbeta repertoire sequencing, comprising around 25 tumor regions, 5 adjacent noncancerous liver tissues and 5 peripheral blood samples. To link TCRbeta repertoire diversity to the local molecular phenotype, the 25 tumor region samples were profiled with Agilent mRNA microarrays. High reproducibility was observed for the technical replicate repertoires, with mean shared-clone rates near 0.89 and correlation coefficients above 0.98. Paper-wide results and their limitations: A significantly larger repertoire fraction was made up by the top 250 clones in tumors than in blood (p = 0.039). Only roughly 7-24% of top clones appeared in all five regions of a tumor, which suggests that tumor-infiltrating T cells are spatially heterogeneous. Because sequencing covered only the TCR beta chain and unpaired alpha chains were not captured, true repertoire diversity is likely underestimated. Consistent with antigen-driven expansion, pairs of tumor regions showed higher repertoire overlap (mean around 36%) than either tumor-adjacent pairs (approximately 17%) or tumor-blood pairs (approximately 15%). Only 4 to 6 patients were included in the study, and the authors note that the findings should be validated in a larger study. Comparison of CD4+ and CD8+ T cell repertoires was precluded by the use of bulk unsorted samples.

Via the germline V gene, CDR1 is SGHAT and CDR2 FQNNGV. V loses 2 bases of germline sequence and J loses 5 bases, and the interval between the two ends is 18 bases. Taken from cysteine to phenylalanine, the CDR3 has 16 residues. The kept DNA is CDR3 alone, 48 bases in frame from the first base. A constant-region primer and ProtoScript II reverse transcriptase were used to reverse-transcribe TCRbeta-specific cDNA from around 530 ng total RNA. Three nested multiplex PCR rounds, following a slightly modified ARM-PCR procedure, were used to build the TCRbeta libraries. Each of the first two PCR rounds ran for 9 to 11 cycles using multiplex TRBV1-TRBV30 forward primers together with a Cbeta reverse primer. Sample barcodes and Illumina adapters were added in a final 25-cycle PCR with Deep VentR polymerase. Before sequencing, amplicons between 200 and 500 bp were purified from gel using a QIAquick gel extraction kit. An Illumina HiSeq 2500 was used to sequence the TCRbeta amplicons, generating 250-bp paired-end reads. The authors' analysis ran thus. Reads were quality-trimmed with Trimmomatic v0.33, and paired reads were merged with FLASH v1.2.11 to recover full CDR3 sequences. MiGEC v1.2.1b assigned V, D and J germline segments to the rearranged TCRbeta sequences. Clonotype statistics and Shannon-Wiener diversity indices were computed with VDJtools v1.0.0. Except for diversity analysis, only the 250 most abundant clonotypes of each sample were used in subsequent analyses to reduce sampling bias. Clones were called with MiXCR by TCRdb after fastp trimmed the public reads at Q25, and only in-frame beta chains were retained. Rows are unified per CDR3 protein, each entry keeping the most common DNA and genes. TCRdb, not the authors, supplied the V and J calls. The sample includes tens of thousands of distinct CDR3 sequences, with approximately 77% observed a single time. The biggest ten clones account for roughly 19% of the sample.

Notes on this clonotype: The specificity of this receptor is unknown. No much larger clonotype is one base removed from it; base qualities were not supplied.

Without any cell sorting, total RNA and DNA were extracted together from approximately 20-30 mg of bulk tissue using the AllPrep DNA/RNA mini kit. Five patients with histopathologically diagnosed primary liver carcinoma underwent surgical resection in China between 2015 and 2016. Patients had chronic HBV infection and were treatment-naive at sampling. Each tumor was sampled at five spatially separated regions: the tumor centre plus the superior, inferior, left-lateral and right-lateral poles. Histology showed that every tumor sample contained more than 80% viable tumor cells. Fresh tumor and adjacent tissue pieces were bisected; one half was stored in RNAlater at -80°C, the other sent for histology.

The sequencing input was liver tumor tissue from sampling region 1. The sample's cell subset or site label, in plain terms: tumor region T1, superior pole. The clonotype originates from a middle-aged man with primary liver carcinoma and hepatitis B virus infection. Recombination linked TRBV11-2 to TRBJ2-5; the D segment could be TRBD1, given 5 matching bases. In nucleotide form, the sequence is TGTGCCAGCAGCTTAAGGAGTAGTGGCCCAGGGGAGACCCAGTACTTC. Its product reads: CASSLRSSGPGETQYF.